The 10 T cell receptor beta chains in this list originate from one sample, sequenced in a study of cytomegalovirus exposure and HLA in healthy donors. The PCR used 60 Vbeta and 13 Jbeta primers. The protocol was immunoSEQ multiplex PCR, while the TCRdb copy is restricted to in-frame clones and leaves out a portion. This table has 150,000 to 200,000 clones, about four fifths appearing once. Material for sequencing was PBMCs. The receptors shown here come from a female donor in good health and CMV-seronegative.

This sequence joins TRBV9 and TRBJ2-1; 9 bases align to TRBD2. Unmatched junction bases numbered 5, after V lost 6 bases and J lost 7 bases. Germline V lookup: CDR1 SGDLS, CDR2 YYNGEE. CDR3 size: 13 residues. CDR3 DNA: TGTGCCAGCACGGGGACTAGCATAAATGAGCAGTTCTTC. This sequence encodes CASTGTSINEQFF.

The rearrangement uses TRBV19 and TRBJ2-7, with 12 nucleotides matching TRBD2. Germline assignment: CDR1 LNHDA and CDR2 SQIVND (reference sequence). V lost 3 bases, J lost 5 bases, and 5 bases stayed unmatched. There are 15 residues in the CDR3. The CDR3 spells CASSIRLAGGNEQYF. Here the CDR3 DNA reads TGTGCCAGTAGTATTCGGCTAGCGGGAGGGAACGAGCAGTACTTC.

This clone was observed a few times. The rearrangement joins TRBV18 to TRBJ1-4, with D perhaps TRBD1 (5 bases). The CDR3 totals 15 residues. Trimming took off 2 bases at V and 1 base at J, with 8 bases between the two ends. Per the germline V gene, CDR1 is KGHSH and CDR2 is LQKENI. The CDR3 region has the DNA TGTGCCAGCTCACCATTTCAGGGAACTAATGAAAAACTGTTTTTT. This sequence encodes CASSPFQGTNEKLFF.

The rearrangement joins TRBV5-1 to TRBJ2-7; 10 bases map to TRBD2. The CDR3 totals 18 residues. In germline, CDR1 is SGHRS, CDR2 YFSETQ. V trimming: 2 bases; J trimming: 4 bases; junction bases outside the gene matches: 15. Here the CDR3 reads CASSLLSSGSGTQYEQYF. In DNA form, the CDR3 reads TGCGCCAGCAGCTTACTCTCTAGCGGGAGCGGTACCCAATACGAGCAGTACTTC.

The chain links TRBV7-9 to TRBJ1-5; weak D call: TRBD1 (6 bases). The ends were cut back, 4 bases at V and 6 bases at J, with 22 bases in the middle. The CDR3 has 17 amino acids. Germline V gene data show CDR1 as SEHNR and CDR2 as FQNEAQ (reference sequence). The CDR3 DNA follows: TGTGCCAGCAGCTATTCCCCCCGGGGGGGGCTTGTTCAGCCCCAGCATTTT. It yields the protein CASSYSPRGGLVQPQHF.

This clone has just one count. The chain combines TRBV28 with TRBJ2-2, with D possibly matching TRBD2 (6 bases). This CDR3 spans 14 amino acids. Germline V gene lookup returns CDR1 MDHEN and CDR2 SYDVKM. Trimming removed 9 bases from V and 4 bases from J, with 15 bases in between. In DNA form, the CDR3 reads TGTGCCAGTCGGGAGTTTCGCATCACCGGGGAGCTGTTTTTT. Its translation: CASREFRITGELFF.

V gene TRBV19 combines with J gene TRBJ2-1; 14 nucleotides line up with TRBD2. Germline V gives CDR1 LNHDA, CDR2 SQIVND (reference sequence). The junction had 14 bases not matched to a gene; V was cut back by 4 bases and J by 9 bases. CDR3 length: 18 amino acids. The CDR3 sequence: CASSRTTSGRASSGEQFF. CDR3 DNA: TGTGCCAGTAGTAGGACGACTAGCGGGAGGGCCTCTTCCGGTGAGCAGTTCTTC. Drawing the rest from reference TRBV19 and TRBJ2-1, the complete variable domain is DGGITQSPKYLFRKEGQNVTLSCEQNLNHDAMYWYRQDPGQGLRLIYYSQIVNDFQKGDIAEGYSVSREKKESFPLTVTSAQKNPTAFYLCASSRTTSGRASSGEQFFGPGTRLTVL.

V is TRBV6-6 and J is TRBJ1-5; TRBD1 is a possible D gene (6 bases). Germline V gene lookup returns CDR1 MNHNY and CDR2 SVGAGI (reference sequence). V was trimmed by 7 bases and J by 7 bases, leaving 17 bases between them. The CDR3 consists of 14 residues. The CDR3 nucleotides read TGTGCCAGCACCCTGAGGGGGATAACCCAGCCCCAGCATTTT. Translating gives CASTLRGITQPQHF.

The genes are TRBV2 and TRBJ1-1; D might be TRBD1 (5 bases). The germline CDR1 and CDR2 sequences are SNHLY and FYNNEI. Trimming removed 3 bases at V and 6 bases at J, with 11 bases between. This CDR3 comprises 13 residues. CDR3 loop: CASSDGRGAEAFF. The DNA of the CDR3 is TGTGCCAGCAGTGACGGCCGGGGGGCTGAAGCTTTCTTT.

V gene TRBV5-1 combines with J gene TRBJ1-3; TRBD1 agrees at 11 bases. The germline V gene has CDR1 SGHRS and CDR2 YFSETQ. The ends lost 3 bases at V and 4 bases at J; junction bases unmatched: 3. The CDR3 covers 15 residues. The CDR3 DNA is TGCGCCAGCAGCTACGGACAGGGGGCCGGAAACACCATATATTTT. Translating it yields CASSYGQGAGNTIYF. Full variable domain (missing parts from reference TRBV5-1 and TRBJ1-3): KAGVTQTPRYLIKTRGQQVTLSCSPISGHRSVSWYQQTPGQGLQFLFEYFSETQRNKGNFPGRFSGRQFSNSRSEMNVSTLELGDSALYLCASSYGQGAGNTIYFGEGSWLTVV.